A single sample is the source of the 25 T cell receptor beta chains below, sequenced in a study of cytomegalovirus exposure and HLA in healthy donors. PCR amplification relied on 60 Vbeta primers (plus 13 Jbeta primers). Only in-frame clones appear in the TCRdb table, and some are missing; sequencing was by immunoSEQ multiplex PCR. The sample holds about 160,000 clones, roughly 85% seen once. The sequencing sample was made of PBMCs. These receptors came from a man younger than 40 in good health and CMV-seronegative.

The chain has TRBV14 and TRBJ2-1; 11 bases agree with TRBD2. CDR3 size: 14 residues. Germline loops: CDR1 SGHDN, CDR2 FVKESK. V shed 6 bases and J 5 bases; nucleotides not matched to a gene: 3. The DNA of the CDR3 is TGTGCCAGCAGAGGGACTAGCGGAGACAATGAGCAGTTCTTC. Its translation is CASRGTSGDNEQFF.

V is TRBV5-1 and J is TRBJ2-1, with 10 positions matching TRBD1. CDR1 is SGHRS, CDR2 YFSETQ, per germline. The CDR3 sequence is 15 residues long. The trim removed 4 bases at V and 4 bases at J, leaving 5 bases unmatched. The CDR3 DNA reads TGCGCCAGCAGCCGGGACAGGGGAACTTACAATGAGCAGTTCTTC. Protein product: CASSRDRGTYNEQFF. The entire variable domain, with the rest obtained from reference TRBV5-1 and TRBJ2-1, is as follows: KAGVTQTPRYLIKTRGQQVTLSCSPISGHRSVSWYQQTPGQGLQFLFEYFSETQRNKGNFPGRFSGRQFSNSRSEMNVSTLELGDSALYLCASSRDRGTYNEQFFGPGTRLTVL.

The chain recombines TRBV15 with TRBJ2-1, with 9 bases identical to TRBD1. The CDR3 spans 15 residues. Germline-derived CDR1 and CDR2 are LNHNV and YYDKDF (reference sequence). The V and J ends lost 5 bases and 4 bases, in that order; junction bases with no gene match: 6. CDR3 nucleotides: TGTGCCACCAGCGCCCGGGACAGGGTATACAATGAGCAGTTCTTC. This encodes CATSARDRVYNEQFF.

The chain uses TRBV5-4 and TRBJ1-1, with 9 bases lining up with TRBD1. V trimming: 4 bases; J trimming: 1 base; junction bases outside the gene matches: 5. This CDR3 region has 15 residues. The germline CDR1 and CDR2 sequences are SGHNT and YYREEE (reference sequence). The CDR3 bases are TGTGCCAGCAGCGCAACAGGGGGCGGGAACACTGAAGCTTTCTTT. Translating gives CASSATGGGNTEAFF.

The count of this clone is one. The rearrangement links TRBV5-1 to TRBJ1-1, with TRBD1 matching 8 bases. The ends lost 3 bases at V and 4 bases at J; junction bases unmatched: 2. The germline V gene encodes CDR1 SGHRS and CDR2 YFSETQ. The CDR3 is 13 amino acids. As DNA, the CDR3 is TGCGCCAGCAGCTCGGACAGGGCCACTGAAGCTTTCTTT. Translating it yields CASSSDRATEAFF.

The chain carries TRBV7-2 and TRBJ1-4, with 7 nucleotides matching TRBD1. V lost 5 bases to trimming and J lost 7 bases; unmatched junction nucleotides: 7. The CDR3 contains 14 residues. Germline assignment: CDR1 SGHTA and CDR2 FQGNSA. The CDR3 DNA reads as TGTGCCAGCAGCCCGAGGGGGCTGTTTGAAAAACTGTTTTTT. Protein: CASSPRGLFEKLFF.

This chain connects TRBV18 to TRBJ2-1; D ambiguous. V dropped 5 bases and J dropped 6 bases, with 8 bases sitting between them. CDR1 is KGHSH, CDR2 LQKENI, per germline. CDR3 length equals 12 residues. The CDR3: CASSKASNEQFF. The CDR3 nucleotides are TGTGCCAGCTCAAAAGCGAGCAATGAGCAGTTCTTC.

V gene TRBV9 combines with J gene TRBJ2-3; D is perhaps TRBD1 (6 bases). The CDR3 length is 14 residues. With 4 bases removed from V and 4 bases from J, the gap between germline ends came to 13 bases. Germline CDR1 is SGDLS and CDR2 is YYNGEE. The CDR3 spells CASSLRTDSDTQYF. In DNA form, the CDR3 reads TGTGCCAGCAGCTTAAGGACAGATTCAGATACGCAGTATTTT. The full variable domain, with the rest looked up from reference TRBV9 and TRBJ2-3, is DSGVTQTPKHLITATGQRVTLRCSPRSGDLSVYWYQQSLDQGLQFLIQYYNGEERAKGNILERFSAQQFPDLHSELNLSSLELGDSALYFCASSLRTDSDTQYFGPGTRLTVL.

The chain carries TRBV6-5 and TRBJ2-7, with TRBD2 identical over 10 bases. The CDR3 spans 14 residues. Germline V gene sequence: CDR1 MNHEY, CDR2 SVGAGI. The V gene end was trimmed by 6 bases and the J gene end by 3 bases; junction bases not matched to a gene: 5. The chain's CDR3 is CASRASGGLYEQYF. The CDR3 DNA follows: TGTGCCAGCAGGGCTAGCGGGGGTCTCTACGAGCAGTACTTC.

There are a few counts of this clone. The rearrangement joins TRBV5-4 to TRBJ2-5, with TRBD1 matching over 9 bases. CDR1 and CDR2 (germline): SGHNT, YYREEE (reference sequence). CDR3 length equals 14 residues. V was clipped by 4 bases and J by 1 base; unmatched bases: 2. In DNA form, the CDR3 reads TGTGCCAGCAGCAAGGACAGGGGCCAAGAGACCCAGTACTTC. Amino acids: CASSKDRGQETQYF.

V and J are TRBV7-6 and TRBJ2-2; 8 bases are shared with TRBD2. V gave up 5 bases and J gave up 5 bases; unmatched junction bases: 13. The germline CDR1 and CDR2 sequences are SGHVS and FNYEAQ. The CDR3 length is 17 residues. The CDR3 protein is CASSTILFSGVTGELFF. The CDR3 nucleotides read TGTGCCAGCAGCACAATCCTGTTTAGCGGGGTAACCGGGGAGCTGTTTTTT. Filled out from reference TRBV7-6 and TRBJ2-2, the complete variable domain reads GAGVSQSPRYKVTKRGQDVALRCDPISGHVSLYWYRQALGQGPEFLTYFNYEAQQDKSGLPNDRFSAERPEGSISTLTIQRTEQRDSAMYRCASSTILFSGVTGELFFGEGSRLTVL.

J is TRBJ1-1 and V is TRBV28; D not certain. The CDR3 runs 14 residues. The germline V and J ends were trimmed by 5 bases and 2 bases, with 12 bases remaining between them. Looked up from germline, CDR1 is MDHEN and CDR2 is SYDVKM. CDR3 nucleotide sequence: TGTGCCAGCAGTCCTGTCCAGGTAAACACTGAAGCTTTCTTT. As protein: CASSPVQVNTEAFF.

The J gene is TRBJ2-3, the V gene TRBV27; TRBD1 is a possible D gene (6 bases). This CDR3 is 18 amino acids long. From germline, CDR1 is MNHEY and CDR2 SMNVEV (reference sequence). Between the trimmed V and J ends, which lost 2 bases and 4 bases, there was a span of 22 bases. CDR3 in DNA: TGTGCCAGCAGTTTACCCGACACAGGGATGGGAAGGCCAGATACGCAGTATTTT. Translation: CASSLPDTGMGRPDTQYF.

This clone was seen just once. The chain uses TRBV30 and TRBJ2-6; possible D gene TRBD2, 6 bases. This CDR3 is 15 amino acids long. Germline-derived CDR1 and CDR2 are GTSNPN and SVGIG (reference sequence). The V end was cut by 3 bases, the J end by 1 base, with 10 bases between. The CDR3 bases are TGTGCCTGGAGCGGGAGAGGGTCTGGGGCCAACGTCCTGACTTTC. Residues: CAWSGRGSGANVLTF.

The chain uses TRBV7-2 and TRBJ2-3, with 7 nucleotides matching TRBD2. The trim removed 3 bases at V and 4 bases at J, leaving 7 bases unmatched. Germline loops: CDR1 SGHTA, CDR2 FQGNSA. This CDR3 has 15 amino acids. The CDR3 DNA sequence: TGTGCCAGCAGCTTTGGCGGGAGCCACTCAGATACGCAGTATTTT. Amino acids: CASSFGGSHSDTQYF.

The chain couples TRBV5-6 to TRBJ2-3; TRBD1 matches 7 bases. V lost 6 bases to trimming and J lost 5 bases; unmatched junction nucleotides: 9. The CDR3 consists of 14 residues. Germline CDR1 is SGHDT and CDR2 is YYEEEE. The CDR3 here is CASTWTGVKDTQYF. Here the CDR3 DNA reads TGTGCCAGCACCTGGACAGGCGTCAAAGATACGCAGTATTTT.

The V gene is TRBV28, the J gene TRBJ2-5, with TRBD1 matching over 8 bases. The CDR3 loop spans 15 amino acids. Germline V gives CDR1 MDHEN, CDR2 SYDVKM. Unmatched junction bases numbered 11, after V lost 6 bases and J lost 5 bases. The CDR3 DNA reads as TGTGCCAGCAGAGCTCTGGCAGGGGGCAGGGAGACCCAGTACTTC. This codes for CASRALAGGRETQYF.

V is TRBV19 and J is TRBJ2-2; the match to TRBD1 covers 9 bases. Germline-derived CDR1 and CDR2 are LNHDA and SQIVND (reference sequence). This CDR3 contains 14 residues. V lost 7 bases to trimming and J lost 7 bases; unmatched junction nucleotides: 7. CDR3 DNA sequence: TGTGCCAGTAATCCGGGACAGGGAATCGGGGAGCTGTTTTTT. It is translated as CASNPGQGIGELFF.

The genes are TRBV11-2 and TRBJ1-4; weak D call: TRBD1 (5 bases). Trimming shortened V by 6 bases and J by 3 bases, and 14 bases separated the two germline ends. This CDR3 region has 15 residues. Germline CDR1 SGHAT, CDR2 FQNNGV. The CDR3 sequence is CASRRPGRANEKLFF. CDR3 nucleotides: TGTGCCAGCAGGCGCCCAGGGAGGGCTAATGAAAAACTGTTTTTT. Supplemented by reference TRBV11-2 and TRBJ1-4, the full variable domain reads EAGVAQSPRYKIIEKRQSVAFWCNPISGHATLYWYQQILGQGPKLLIQFQNNGVVDDSQLPKDRFSAERLKGVDSTLKIQPAKLEDSAVYLCASRRPGRANEKLFFGSGTQLSVL.

The chain uses TRBV30 and TRBJ2-7; 8 bases fit TRBD2. After removal of 0 bases from V and 7 bases from J, the junction contained 5 bases not matched to a gene. From germline, CDR1 is GTSNPN and CDR2 SVGIG (reference sequence). This CDR3 is built from 13 residues. CDR3 bases: TGTGCCTGGAGTGTAGGTCTAGCGGGTGAGCAGTACTTC. Translating it yields CAWSVGLAGEQYF.

In this sample, this clone turned up a few times. The rearrangement uses TRBV10-1 and TRBJ1-3; TRBD1 matches at 7 bases. Germline V lookup: CDR1 WNHNN, CDR2 SYGVQD (reference sequence). Trimming took 2 bases from V and 4 from J; bases not matched to a gene: 5. This CDR3 has 15 residues. The CDR3, as DNA: TGCGCCAGCAGTGAGACAGGGGCGTCCGGAAACACCATATATTTT. It translates to CASSETGASGNTIYF.

The gene calls are TRBV6-5 and TRBJ1-2, with TRBD1 matching 9 bases. The V segment lost 2 bases and the J segment 4 bases; nucleotides outside the gene matches: 5. Germline values: CDR1 MNHEY, CDR2 SVGAGI. The CDR3 covers 15 residues. In DNA, the CDR3 is TGTGCCAGCAGTTACCGGACAGGGGATAGCTATGGCTACACCTTC. As protein: CASSYRTGDSYGYTF.

This clone has only a few counts. CDR3 bases: TGTGCCAGCAGTTACTCAATTGGACAGGGGTACGAGCAGTACTTC. It is translated as CASSYSIGQGYEQYF. The chain uses TRBV6-6 and TRBJ2-5; 9 bases match TRBD1. The J call may be incorrect, as the DNA end agrees better with TRBJ2-7. CDR1 is MNHNY, CDR2 SVGAGI, per germline (reference sequence). The CDR3 sequence is 15 residues long.

This chain joins TRBV7-9 and TRBJ1-1; perhaps TRBD1 as D (5 bases). Trimming stripped 1 base from V and 0 bases from J, with 6 bases between. CDR3 length equals 14 residues. Germline-derived CDR1 and CDR2 are SEHNR and FQNEAQ (reference sequence). The CDR3 sequence: CASSLEGLNTEAFF. The CDR3 nucleotides are TGTGCCAGCAGCTTAGAGGGGCTGAACACTGAAGCTTTCTTT.

The chain couples TRBV29-1 to TRBJ1-1; the D is unclear. The CDR3 extends over 13 amino acids. CDR1 and CDR2 from the germline V gene are SQVTM and ANQGSEA. V lost 4 bases and J 1 base, leaving 10 bases between the germline ends. CDR3 DNA: TGCAGCGTTGTGCGGGTTAGGAACACTGAAGCTTTCTTT. Protein sequence: CSVVRVRNTEAFF.